A selection of T cell receptor beta chains follows, all from one sample in a study of T cell responses to AZD1222 COVID-19 vaccine. Using immunoSEQ multiplex PCR, the repertoire was profiled, and TCRdb retains in-frame clones only, with some absent. The sample has roughly 140,000 clones, 88% seen once; the top ten hold about 3.3%. The source was peripheral blood, collected on day 0 of MenACWY control vaccination. These receptors originate from an adult in good health. CDR3s include the opening cysteine and the closing phenylalanine or tryptophan. The D gene is left open where the match is weak. Clone size is shown for a subset of rows, as once, few, many or a class of expanded clone.

TRBD1	TRBV6-5	TRBJ1-2	NA	CASRELGTGDGYTF	TGTGCCAGCAGAGAGCTTGGGACAGGGGATGGCTACACCTTC
NA	TRBV28	TRBJ2-5	NA	CASSFSRTGETQYF	TGTGCCAGCAGTTTTAGTCGGACGGGAGAGACCCAGTACTTC
NA	TRBV6-5	TRBJ2-1	NA	CASSYALAHEQFF	TGTGCCAGCAGTTACGCGCTGGCCCATGAGCAGTTCTTC
NA	TRBV2	TRBJ2-7	NA	CAVLGGGEQYF	TGTGCCGTACTCGGGGGCGGGGAGCAGTACTTC
NA	TRBV12-3/TRBV12-4	TRBJ1-6	NA	CASSRIGGPLHF	TGTGCCAGCAGCCGGATCGGTGGACCCCTCCACTTT
NA	TRBV28	TRBJ2-7	NA	CASSVGIRDYEQYF	TGTGCCAGCAGTGTAGGGATTCGGGACTACGAGCAGTACTTC
NA	TRBV11-2	TRBJ2-2	NA	CASSTPLGRTWNTGELFF	TGTGCCAGCAGCACGCCCCTAGGACGTACCTGGAACACCGGGGAGCTGTTTTTT
TRBD1	TRBV28	TRBJ2-4	NA	CASSSLQGARAKNIQYF	TGTGCCAGCAGTTCACTACAGGGGGCACGAGCCAAAAACATTCAGTACTTC
NA	TRBV5-1	TRBJ1-2	NA	CASSPALGTYGYTF	TGCGCCAGCAGCCCTGCCTTGGGCACCTATGGCTACACCTTC
NA	TRBV19	TRBJ2-2	NA	CASSIDRGTGELFF	TGTGCCAGTAGTATAGATAGAGGGACCGGGGAGCTGTTTTTT
TRBD2	TRBV24-1	TRBJ2-1	NA	CATSDRRTSGSERAYNEQFF	TGTGCCACCAGTGATCGGAGGACTAGCGGGAGTGAACGGGCATACAATGAGCAGTTCTTC
TRBD1	TRBV7-2	TRBJ2-1	NA	CASSLGQGARNEQFF	TGTGCCAGCAGCTTAGGCCAGGGGGCAAGAAATGAGCAGTTCTTC
NA	TRBV18	TRBJ2-2	NA	CASSPTGPTGELFF	TGTGCCAGCTCACCAACAGGGCCCACCGGGGAGCTGTTTTTT
TRBD1	TRBV9	TRBJ2-6	NA	CASSVAGQGANVLTF	TGTGCCAGCAGCGTAGCGGGACAGGGGGCCAACGTCCTGACTTTC
TRBD1	TRBV19	TRBJ1-1	NA	CASSLGQGTEAFF	TGTGCCAGTAGCTTAGGACAGGGCACTGAAGCTTTCTTT
TRBD2	TRBV5-1	TRBJ2-5	NA	CASRRLAGGGVEETQYF	TGCGCCAGCAGACGGCTAGCGGGAGGAGGGGTCGAGGAGACCCAGTACTTC
NA	TRBV4-3	TRBJ2-7	few	CASSQAPTGTSYEQYF	TGCGCCAGCAGCCAAGCTCCCACAGGGACCTCCTACGAGCAGTACTTC
TRBD1	TRBV9	TRBJ1-2	NA	CASSVAVTGEGYTF	TGTGCCAGCAGCGTAGCTGTTACAGGGGAAGGCTACACCTTC
NA	TRBV4-3	TRBJ1-3	few	CASSFDPNPGNTIYF	TGCGCCAGCAGCTTCGACCCCAACCCCGGAAACACCATATATTTT
TRBD2	TRBV11-2	TRBJ2-7	NA	CASSFTSGSSYEQYF	TGTGCCAGCAGCTTCACTAGCGGGAGCTCCTACGAGCAGTACTTC
NA	TRBV24-1	TRBJ2-1	NA	CATSDVGRNEQFF	TGTGCCACCAGTGATGTCGGACGTAATGAGCAGTTCTTC
NA	TRBV19	TRBJ1-1	once	CASSWSGAREAFF	TGTGCCAGTAGTTGGTCAGGGGCACGTGAAGCTTTCTTT
TRBD2	TRBV28	TRBJ2-1	NA	CASSSLGTGGNEQFF	TGTGCCAGCAGTTCCCTTGGGACGGGGGGGAATGAGCAGTTCTTC
NA	TRBV18	TRBJ2-3	NA	CASSPTGQGPDTQYF	TGTGCCAGCTCACCAACCGGGCAGGGCCCAGATACGCAGTATTTT
TRBD1	TRBV7-2	TRBJ1-2	NA	CASSIATGRVNYGYTF	TGTGCCAGCAGCATAGCGACAGGGCGAGTTAACTATGGCTACACCTTC
NA	TRBV3-1/TRBV3-2	TRBJ1-3	once	CASSQAFSGNTIYF	TGTGCCAGCAGCCAGGCTTTCTCTGGAAACACCATATATTTT
NA	TRBV5-1	TRBJ1-4	NA	CASSTPNEKLFF	TGCGCCAGCAGCACCCCGAATGAAAAACTGTTTTTT
NA	TRBV12-5	TRBJ2-1	NA	CASGPGELERNEQFF	TGTGCTAGTGGCCCCGGGGAACTCGAGCGGAATGAGCAGTTCTTC
NA	TRBV6-5	TRBJ1-1	once	CASFPQGPSEAFF	TGTGCCAGTTTTCCACAGGGCCCGTCTGAAGCTTTCTTT
TRBD2	TRBV19	TRBJ2-1	NA	CASSIGRTSGRGNEQFF	TGTGCCAGTAGTATAGGTCGGACTAGCGGGAGGGGTAATGAGCAGTTCTTC
NA	TRBV1	TRBJ1-5	NA	CTIPGLHYYSNQPQHF	TGCACCATCCCGGGCCTCCATTATTATAGCAATCAGCCCCAGCATTTT
TRBD1	TRBV4-1	TRBJ1-4	NA	CASSNPGTDNPFF	TGCGCCAGCAGCAACCCCGGGACAGATAATCCGTTTTTT
NA	TRBV5-1	TRBJ2-7	NA	CASSLWPQNSYEQYF	TGCGCCAGCAGCTTGTGGCCGCAAAATTCCTACGAGCAGTACTTC
NA	TRBV7-2	TRBJ1-2	once	CASSLGHIGVYYGYTF	TGTGCCAGCAGCTTAGGGCACATAGGAGTATACTATGGCTACACCTTC
TRBD1	TRBV19	TRBJ1-5	NA	CASAPGTDNQPQHF	TGTGCCAGTGCCCCGGGGACAGATAATCAGCCCCAGCATTTT
NA	TRBV7-2	TRBJ2-1	NA	CASSPVGAGSYNEQFF	TGTGCCAGCAGCCCCGTGGGAGCGGGCTCCTACAATGAGCAGTTCTTC
TRBD1	TRBV30	TRBJ1-5	NA	CAWSLNRGPGNQPQHF	TGTGCCTGGAGCCTAAACAGGGGGCCGGGCAATCAGCCCCAGCATTTT
TRBD2	TRBV27	TRBJ2-1	NA	CASSVFPAGGSYNEQFF	TGTGCCAGCAGTGTCTTTCCAGCGGGAGGATCCTACAATGAGCAGTTCTTC
NA	TRBV11-3	TRBJ2-3	NA	CASSIKGVSTDTQYF	TGTGCCAGCAGCATTAAGGGAGTCAGCACAGATACGCAGTATTTT
NA	TRBV7-2	TRBJ2-3	NA	CASSLEEFAGTDTQYF	TGTGCCAGCAGCTTAGAGGAATTCGCAGGGACAGATACGCAGTATTTT
NA	TRBV5-1	TRBJ2-7	NA	CASSLGAGEQYF	TGCGCCAGCAGCTTGGGGGCAGGCGAGCAGTACTTC